A single TCR beta chain is shown here with its context. The V gene lost 6 bases and the J gene lost 6 bases, with 20 bases spanning the gap. The germline gives CDR1 LNHDA, CDR2 SQIVND (reference sequence). The length of the CDR3 is 15 residues. The data were obtained in a study of T cells in tumors after PD-1 blockade. Whole-study context: No patient had prior checkpoint blockade, systemic immunosuppression, or radiotherapy within 4 weeks. Mean per blood sample: 113,528 templates (about 23,000-257,772), roughly 34,000 unique clonotypes. Treatment was either pembrolizumab 200 mg every 3 weeks or cemiplimab 350 mg every 2 weeks.

Sequencing used immunoSEQ multiplex PCR; TCRdb keeps in-frame clones, though not all of them. The data show around 46,000 clones, roughly 73% seen once. This chain uses TRBV19 with TRBJ2-5, with D possibly TRBD1 on 7 matching bases. Sequences were derived from PBMCs, sampled before anti-PD-1 treatment. The source is a human donor with basal cell carcinoma. The CDR3 protein is CASSRGGGDFQTQYF. The CDR3 nucleotides read TGTGCCAGTAGCCGAGGAGGGGGCGACTTCCAGACCCAGTACTTC.